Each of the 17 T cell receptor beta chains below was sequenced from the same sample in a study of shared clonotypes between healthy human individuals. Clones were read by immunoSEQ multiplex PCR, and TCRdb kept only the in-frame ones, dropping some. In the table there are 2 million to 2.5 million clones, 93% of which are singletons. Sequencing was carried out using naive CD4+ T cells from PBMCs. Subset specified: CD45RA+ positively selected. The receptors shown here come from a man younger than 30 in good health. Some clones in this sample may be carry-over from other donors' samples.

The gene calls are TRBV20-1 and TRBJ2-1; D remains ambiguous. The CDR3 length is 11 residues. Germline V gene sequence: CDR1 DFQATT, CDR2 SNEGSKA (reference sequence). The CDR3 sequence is CSGRRYNEQFF. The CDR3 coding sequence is TGCAGCGGAAGAAGATACAATGAGCAGTTCTTC.

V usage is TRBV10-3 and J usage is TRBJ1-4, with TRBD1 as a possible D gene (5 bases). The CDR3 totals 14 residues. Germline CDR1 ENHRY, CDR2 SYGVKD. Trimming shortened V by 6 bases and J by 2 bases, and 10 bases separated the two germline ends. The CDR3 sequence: CAIRGTATNEKLFF. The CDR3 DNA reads TGTGCCATCAGGGGGACGGCTACTAATGAAAAACTGTTTTTT.

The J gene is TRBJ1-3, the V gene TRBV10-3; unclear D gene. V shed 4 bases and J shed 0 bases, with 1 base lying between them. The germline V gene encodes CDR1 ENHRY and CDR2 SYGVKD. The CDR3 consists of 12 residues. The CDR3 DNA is TGTGCCATCAGTGCCTCTGGAAACACCATATATTTT. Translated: CAISASGNTIYF.

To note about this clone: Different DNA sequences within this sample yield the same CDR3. The CDR3: CASSLAGGYEQYF. The CDR3 nucleotides read TGTGCCAGCAGCTTAGCGGGAGGCTACGAGCAGTACTTC. The chain couples TRBV7-8 to TRBJ2-7; D may be TRBD2 (6 bases). V was pared by 0 bases and J by 3 bases, with 6 bases between. The CDR3 has 13 amino acids. Germline V gives CDR1 SGHVS, CDR2 FQNEAQ.

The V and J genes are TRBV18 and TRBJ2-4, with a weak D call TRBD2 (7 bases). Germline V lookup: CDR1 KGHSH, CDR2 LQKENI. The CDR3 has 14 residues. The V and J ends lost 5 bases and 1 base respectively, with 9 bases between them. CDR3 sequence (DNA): TGTGCCAGCTCAGAGGGGGGGGCCAAAAACATTCAGTACTTC. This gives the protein CASSEGGAKNIQYF. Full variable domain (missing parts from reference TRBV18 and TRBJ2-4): NAGVMQNPRHLVRRRGQEARLRCSPMKGHSHVYWYRQLPEEGLKFMVYLQKENIIDESGMPKERFSAEFPKEGPSILRIQQVVRGDSAAYFCASSEGGAKNIQYFGAGTRLSVL.

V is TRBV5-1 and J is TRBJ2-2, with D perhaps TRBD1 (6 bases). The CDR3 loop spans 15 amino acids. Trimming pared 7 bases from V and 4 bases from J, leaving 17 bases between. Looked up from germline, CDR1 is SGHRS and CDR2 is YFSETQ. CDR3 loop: CASGRGGDPTGELFF. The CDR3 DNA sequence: TGCGCCAGCGGGAGAGGGGGAGATCCCACCGGGGAGCTGTTTTTT.

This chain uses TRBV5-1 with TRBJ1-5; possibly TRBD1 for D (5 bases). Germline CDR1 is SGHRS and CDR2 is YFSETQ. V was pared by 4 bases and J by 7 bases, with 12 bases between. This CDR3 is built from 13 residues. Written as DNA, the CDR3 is TGCGCCAGCAGCCCGGAGGGGTTGCAGCCCCAGCATTTT. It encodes CASSPEGLQPQHF.

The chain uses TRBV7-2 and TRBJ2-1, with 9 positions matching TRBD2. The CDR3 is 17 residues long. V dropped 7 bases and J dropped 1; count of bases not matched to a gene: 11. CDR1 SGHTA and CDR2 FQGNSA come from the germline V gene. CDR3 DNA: TGTGCCAGCATCCACCGGACTAGCGAGCTTTCCTACAATGAGCAGTTCTTC. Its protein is CASIHRTSELSYNEQFF.

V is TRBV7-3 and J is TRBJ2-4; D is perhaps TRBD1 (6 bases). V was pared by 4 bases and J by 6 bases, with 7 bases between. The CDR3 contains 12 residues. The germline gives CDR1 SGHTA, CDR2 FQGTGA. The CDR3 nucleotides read TGTGCCAGCAGCTCGGACAGAAACATTCAGTACTTC. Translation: CASSSDRNIQYF.

The CDR3 reads CASSRRYQETQYF. In DNA, the CDR3 is TGTGCCAGCAGCCGGCGCTACCAAGAGACCCAGTACTTC. The V call is TRBV7-2, the J call TRBJ2-5; D gene uncertain. Germline V gene data show CDR1 as SGHTA and CDR2 as FQGNSA. This CDR3 has 13 amino acids. Trimming stripped 5 bases from V and 0 bases from J, with 7 bases between.

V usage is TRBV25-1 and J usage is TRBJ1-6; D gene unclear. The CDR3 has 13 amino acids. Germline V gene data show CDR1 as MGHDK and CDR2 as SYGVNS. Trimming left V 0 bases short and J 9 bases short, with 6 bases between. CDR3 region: CASSEYGISPLHF. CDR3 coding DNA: TGTGCCAGCAGTGAATATGGAATTTCACCCCTCCACTTT.

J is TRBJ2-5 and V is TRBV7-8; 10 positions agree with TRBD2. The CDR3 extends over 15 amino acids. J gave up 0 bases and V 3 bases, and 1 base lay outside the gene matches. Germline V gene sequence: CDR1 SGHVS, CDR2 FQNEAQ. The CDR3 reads CASSFSGGHQETQYF. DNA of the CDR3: TGTGCCAGCAGCTTTAGCGGGGGGCACCAAGAGACCCAGTACTTC.

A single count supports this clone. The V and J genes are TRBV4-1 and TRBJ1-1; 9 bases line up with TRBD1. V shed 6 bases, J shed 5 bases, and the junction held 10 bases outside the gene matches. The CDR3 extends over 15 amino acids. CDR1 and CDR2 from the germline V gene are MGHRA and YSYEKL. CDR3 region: CASSLRTGVGTEAFF. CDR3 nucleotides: TGCGCCAGCAGTTTACGGACAGGGGTGGGGACTGAAGCTTTCTTT.

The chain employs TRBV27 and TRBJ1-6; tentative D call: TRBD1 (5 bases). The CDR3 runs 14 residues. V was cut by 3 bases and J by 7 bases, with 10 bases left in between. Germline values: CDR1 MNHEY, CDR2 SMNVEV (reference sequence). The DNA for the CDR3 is TGTGCCAGCAGTTTCGACAGACAGAATTCACCCCTCCACTTT. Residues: CASSFDRQNSPLHF.

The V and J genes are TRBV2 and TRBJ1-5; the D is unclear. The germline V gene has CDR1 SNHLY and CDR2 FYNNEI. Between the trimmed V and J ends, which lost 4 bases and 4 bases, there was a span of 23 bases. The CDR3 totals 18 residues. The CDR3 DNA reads TGTGCCAGCAGTGGTTTTATTTTAGGTGGATTAGGGAATCAGCCCCAGCATTTT. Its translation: CASSGFILGGLGNQPQHF.

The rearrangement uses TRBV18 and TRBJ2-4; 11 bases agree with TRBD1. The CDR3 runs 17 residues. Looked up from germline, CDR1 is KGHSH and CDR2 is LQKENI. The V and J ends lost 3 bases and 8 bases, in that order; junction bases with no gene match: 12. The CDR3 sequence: CASSPSKPGTGGHIQYF. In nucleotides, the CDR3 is TGTGCCAGCTCACCCTCGAAGCCCGGGACAGGGGGTCACATTCAGTACTTC. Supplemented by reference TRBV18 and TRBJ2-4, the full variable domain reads NAGVMQNPRHLVRRRGQEARLRCSPMKGHSHVYWYRQLPEEGLKFMVYLQKENIIDESGMPKERFSAEFPKEGPSILRIQQVVRGDSAAYFCASSPSKPGTGGHIQYFGAGTRLSVL.

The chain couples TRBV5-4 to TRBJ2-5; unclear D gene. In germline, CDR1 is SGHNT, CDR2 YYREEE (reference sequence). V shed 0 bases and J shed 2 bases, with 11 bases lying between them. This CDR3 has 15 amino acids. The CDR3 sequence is CASSLEVGRQETQYF. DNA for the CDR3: TGTGCCAGCAGCTTGGAAGTTGGTCGGCAAGAGACCCAGTACTTC.